Below are 25 T cell receptor beta chains sequenced from a single sample in a study of blood T cell repertoires in COVID-19. Here immunoSEQ multiplex PCR was the method, and the copy in TCRdb shows in-frame clones only, minus some. The repertoire has hundreds of thousands of clones, about 83% of them found once; the top ten carry approximately 2.1%. Material for sequencing was PBMCs or T cells enriched from blood (not recorded which). The source of these receptors is a woman aged 50 to 65 who had recovered from COVID-19.

The chain has TRBV15 and TRBJ2-1; tentative D call: TRBD2 (6 bases). The ends were cut back, 0 bases at V and 4 bases at J, with 10 bases in the middle. The germline CDR1 and CDR2 sequences are LNHNV and YYDKDF (reference sequence). This CDR3 is built from 15 residues. The CDR3 protein is CATSRDPGLYNEQFF. In nucleotides, the CDR3 is TGTGCCACCAGCAGAGACCCGGGACTGTACAATGAGCAGTTCTTC.

This rearrangement joins TRBV7-9 to TRBJ1-2; weak D call: TRBD1 (5 bases). Germline V gives CDR1 SEHNR, CDR2 FQNEAQ (reference sequence). The CDR3 is 12 residues long. V lost 3 bases and J 6 bases, leaving 8 bases between the germline ends. DNA for the CDR3: TGTGCCAGCAGCTTCCCCAGGGATGGCTACACCTTC. It codes for CASSFPRDGYTF.

This chain links TRBV7-2 with TRBJ1-4; 10 nucleotides agree with TRBD1. CDR3 length equals 14 residues. Germline loops: CDR1 SGHTA, CDR2 FQGNSA. V trimming: 5 bases; J trimming: 7 bases; junction bases outside the gene matches: 4. As DNA, the CDR3 is TGTGCCAGCAGCCTCCGGGACAGGGGTGAAAAACTGTTTTTT. This codes for CASSLRDRGEKLFF.

The chain recombines TRBV5-1 with TRBJ1-6; TRBD1 matches 8 bases. The CDR3 spans 16 residues. The V segment lost 3 bases and the J segment 10 bases; nucleotides outside the gene matches: 12. Germline V CDR1 and CDR2: SGHRS, YFSETQ. CDR3 in DNA: TGCGCCAGCAGCTCGGACGTCCAGGGGGCGGGATCACCCCTCCACTTT. It yields the protein CASSSDVQGAGSPLHF.

The V call is TRBV7-9, the J call TRBJ2-1, with a weak D call TRBD2 (5 bases). V was cut by 6 bases and J by 6 bases, with 15 bases left in between. CDR1 and CDR2 (germline): SEHNR, FQNEAQ (reference sequence). This CDR3 is 14 amino acids long. For the CDR3, the DNA is TGTGCCAGCAGGTCCCTCCGGGGTAGCAATGAGCAGTTCTTC. Translation gives CASRSLRGSNEQFF.

For the CDR3, the DNA is TGTGCCAGTACCGGGACAGGGGGCCTCGGAAACACCATATATTTT. The encoded protein is CASTGTGGLGNTIYF. The V call is TRBV6-4, the J call TRBJ1-3; 12 bases match TRBD1. The CDR3 runs to 15 residues. After removal of 9 bases from V and 4 bases from J, the junction contained 7 bases not matched to a gene. Germline V gives CDR1 MRHNA, CDR2 SNTAGT.

The rearrangement links TRBV5-4 to TRBJ1-3; the match to TRBD1 covers 7 bases. Unmatched junction bases numbered 7, after V lost 0 bases and J lost 7 bases. Germline V gene data show CDR1 as SGHNT and CDR2 as YYREEE (reference sequence). This CDR3 region has 15 residues. CDR3 sequence: CASSLEGGSWNTIYF. The CDR3 region has the DNA TGTGCCAGCAGCTTGGAAGGGGGCAGTTGGAACACCATATATTTT.

The chain employs TRBV29-1 and TRBJ1-1; possibly TRBD1 for D (5 bases). Between the trimmed V and J ends, which lost 0 bases and 1 base, there was a span of 12 bases. The germline CDR1 and CDR2 sequences are SQVTM and ANQGSEA. CDR3 length: 15 residues. The CDR3 sequence: CSVEDSVGGNTEAFF. The CDR3 nucleotides are TGCAGCGTTGAAGATTCCGTGGGGGGGAACACTGAAGCTTTCTTT.

The chain employs TRBV7-9 and TRBJ1-6, with 7 bases fitting TRBD1. CDR3 size: 15 residues. After removal of 5 bases from V and 5 bases from J, the junction contained 6 bases not matched to a gene. CDR1 is SEHNR and CDR2 is FQNEAQ in the germline V gene (reference sequence). CDR3 sequence reads: CASSPDRVNNSPLHF. The CDR3 DNA reads TGTGCCAGCAGCCCAGACAGGGTAAATAATTCACCCCTCCACTTT.

This chain connects TRBV29-1 to TRBJ1-5; 9 nucleotides line up with TRBD1. With 5 bases clipped from V and 1 base from J, the junction kept 3 bases outside the gene matches. The CDR3 totals 14 residues. CDR1 is SQVTM and CDR2 is ANQGSEA in the germline V gene. CDR3 sequence (DNA): TGCAGCGTTATACAGGGGGCAAGCAATCAGCCCCAGCATTTT. Translating it yields CSVIQGASNQPQHF. Variable domain in full (rest from reference TRBV29-1 and TRBJ1-5): SAVISQKPSRDICQRGTSLTIQCQVDSQVTMMFWYRQQPGQSLTLIATANQGSEATYESGFVIDKFPISRPNLTFSTLTVSNMSPEDSSIYLCSVIQGASNQPQHFGDGTRLSIL.

V usage is TRBV9 and J usage is TRBJ2-5, with 9 bases that match TRBD1. The CDR3 covers 15 residues. Unmatched junction bases numbered 9, after V lost 4 bases and J lost 5 bases. CDR1 is SGDLS and CDR2 is YYNGEE in the germline V gene. The CDR3 DNA reads TGTGCCAGCAGCCCATCCGGGACAGGGCTGGAGACCCAGTACTTC. Protein sequence: CASSPSGTGLETQYF.

V and J are TRBV7-9 and TRBJ2-2; no clear D gene. The CDR3 runs to 15 residues. Germline values: CDR1 SEHNR, CDR2 FQNEAQ (reference sequence). The V gene lost 4 bases and the J gene lost 0 bases, with 9 bases spanning the gap. CDR3 sequence: CASSSPTANTGELFF. The CDR3 DNA reads TGTGCCAGCAGCTCTCCGACTGCGAACACCGGGGAGCTGTTTTTT.

The J gene is TRBJ1-6, the V gene TRBV9; possibly TRBD1 for D (6 bases). Germline V gene lookup returns CDR1 SGDLS and CDR2 YYNGEE. Trimming took off 2 bases at V and 10 bases at J, with 13 bases between the two ends. This CDR3 contains 14 residues. The CDR3, as DNA: TGTGCCAGCAGCGTCGGAGGGGGGGCCTCACCCCTCCACTTT. Its translation is CASSVGGGASPLHF.

The rearrangement joins TRBV9 to TRBJ1-4; D may be TRBD1 (5 bases). There are 15 residues in the CDR3. Germline V gene lookup returns CDR1 SGDLS and CDR2 YYNGEE. With 0 bases removed from V and 6 bases from J, the gap between germline ends came to 12 bases. The CDR3 DNA follows: TGTGCCAGCAGCGTAGAGGCCAGGGTGGATGAAAAACTGTTTTTT. It is translated as CASSVEARVDEKLFF.

J is TRBJ1-5 and V is TRBV10-3; TRBD1 matches 7 bases. The CDR3 runs 14 residues. The ends lost 5 bases at V and 2 bases at J; junction bases unmatched: 3. Per germline, CDR1 ENHRY and CDR2 SYGVKD. CDR3 sequence (DNA): TGTGCCATCAGTTATACAGGGGGCAATCAGCCCCAGCATTTT. Residues: CAISYTGGNQPQHF.

Only one count was recorded for this clone. V is TRBV5-4 and J is TRBJ2-1; 9 nucleotides line up with TRBD2. Germline V gives CDR1 SGHNT, CDR2 YYREEE (reference sequence). The V gene end was trimmed by 1 base and the J gene end by 6 bases; junction bases not matched to a gene: 5. The CDR3 consists of 15 residues. CDR3: CASSLLAGGLNEQFF. CDR3 DNA sequence: TGTGCCAGCAGCTTGTTGGCGGGGGGGCTCAATGAGCAGTTCTTC. Looking up the rest from reference TRBV5-4 and TRBJ2-1 gives the full variable domain: ETGVTQSPTHLIKTRGQQVTLRCSSQSGHNTVSWYQQALGQGPQFIFQYYREEENGRGNFPPRFSGLQFPNYSSELNVNALELDDSALYLCASSLLAGGLNEQFFGPGTRLTVL.

A single count supports this clone. The J gene is TRBJ1-3, the V gene TRBV14; D call uncertain. Between the trimmed V and J ends, which lost 2 bases and 2 bases, there was a span of 13 bases. Germline lookup yields CDR1 SGHDN and CDR2 FVKESK. This CDR3 region has 16 residues. CDR3 in DNA: TGTGCCAGCAGCCAATATTCGACCGGGGCTGGAAACACCATATATTTT. Its translation: CASSQYSTGAGNTIYF.

V gene TRBV3-1 (or the pseudogene TRBV3-2) combines with J gene TRBJ1-6, with 7 bases fitting TRBD1. There are 15 residues in the CDR3. J was trimmed by 7 bases and V by 5 bases; bases with no gene match: 8. From germline, CDR1 is LGHDT and CDR2 YNNKEL (reference sequence). For the CDR3, the DNA is TGTGCCAGCAGCGAAAGGGGGCCCAAGAATTCACCCCTCCACTTT. This encodes CASSERGPKNSPLHF.

This clone was seen only a few times. This sample includes further DNA sequences coding for the same CDR3. The chain is built from TRBV3-1 (or the pseudogene TRBV3-2) and TRBJ2-5, with D possibly TRBD1 on 6 matching bases. CDR1 is LGHDT, CDR2 YNNKEL, per germline (reference sequence). V gave up 1 base and J gave up 2 bases, with 8 bases separating them. The CDR3 consists of 14 residues. The CDR3 region has the DNA TGTGCCAGCAGCCAAGCACAGGGACAAGAGACCCAGTACTTC. Its protein product is CASSQAQGQETQYF.

The V gene is TRBV4-3, the J gene TRBJ2-7; 12 bases are shared with TRBD2. The CDR3 length is 16 residues. In germline, CDR1 is LGHNA, CDR2 YSLEER. The trim removed 4 bases at V and 5 bases at J, leaving 9 bases unmatched. The CDR3 DNA is TGCGCCAGCAGCCCGTACCGGACTAGCGGGGTTGACGAGCAGTACTTC. This translates into CASSPYRTSGVDEQYF.

This rearrangement joins TRBV29-1 to TRBJ2-7, with 7 bases lining up with TRBD1. V lost 4 bases to trimming and J lost 1 base; unmatched junction nucleotides: 4. From germline, CDR1 is SQVTM and CDR2 ANQGSEA. This CDR3 has 13 amino acids. CDR3 sequence: CSVGRQGSYEQYF. The CDR3 coding sequence is TGCAGCGTTGGCAGACAGGGATCCTACGAGCAGTACTTC.

The chain combines TRBV29-1 with TRBJ2-7, with a weak D call TRBD1 (6 bases). The CDR3 consists of 12 residues. Looked up from germline, CDR1 is SQVTM and CDR2 is ANQGSEA. Trimming removed 4 bases at V and 7 bases at J, with 14 bases between. Here the CDR3 reads CSVANRVGEQYF. DNA of the CDR3: TGCAGCGTTGCTAACAGGGTAGGTGAGCAGTACTTC.

The chain links TRBV5-4 to TRBJ2-2, with unresolved D. The CDR3 consists of 13 residues. The V end lost 3 bases, the J end lost 5 bases, and 8 bases lay between the germline ends. Germline-derived CDR1 and CDR2 are SGHNT and YYREEE (reference sequence). In DNA form, the CDR3 reads TGTGCCAGCAGCTCCAGGTTGACCGGGGAGCTGTTTTTT. Translating it yields CASSSRLTGELFF.

This rearrangement joins TRBV5-1 to TRBJ1-1, with 7 bases aligning to TRBD1. This CDR3 is built from 15 residues. Per germline, CDR1 SGHRS and CDR2 YFSETQ. The V and J ends lost 2 bases and 1 base, in that order; junction bases with no gene match: 5. CDR3 DNA sequence: TGCGCCAGCAGCTTCAGAACAGGGGAGAACACTGAAGCTTTCTTT. Amino acid sequence: CASSFRTGENTEAFF.

This chain connects TRBV7-8 to TRBJ1-6; TRBD1 matches 8 bases. Per the germline V gene, CDR1 is SGHVS and CDR2 is FQNEAQ. Losses at the gene ends were 0 bases for V and 9 bases for J; bases not matched to a gene: 16. This CDR3 is built from 19 residues. The CDR3, as DNA: TGTGCCAGCAGCTTAGCGAACCCAGGGGGCTCGGGCGTAGTTTCACCCCTCCACTTT. This sequence encodes CASSLANPGGSGVVSPLHF.